The 31 T cell receptor beta chains in this list originate from one sample, sequenced in a study of blood T cell repertoires in COVID-19. Method: immunoSEQ multiplex PCR; TCRdb's copy keeps in-frame clones and lacks some. The sample carries about 320,000 clones, roughly 90% recorded once. Sequenced: PBMCs or T cells enriched from blood (not recorded which). The receptor source for this set is a woman between 25 and 40 years old who had been exposed to COVID-19.

The genes are TRBV5-1 and TRBJ1-2; TRBD1 aligns across 7 bases. This CDR3 has 13 residues. Germline values: CDR1 SGHRS, CDR2 YFSETQ. J lost 9 bases, V lost 4 bases, and 9 bases had no gene match. CDR3 residues: CASSEGQTVSYTF. The CDR3, as DNA: TGCGCCAGCAGCGAGGGACAGACAGTGAGCTACACCTTC.

V is TRBV15 and J is TRBJ2-6, with D possibly matching TRBD1 (6 bases). The CDR3 spans 17 residues. V gave up 1 base and J gave up 2 bases, with 12 bases separating them. Germline CDR1 is LNHNV and CDR2 is YYDKDF (reference sequence). The CDR3 DNA follows: TGTGCCACCAGCAGAGTGGGAACAGGGCCTGGGGCCAACGTCCTGACTTTC. Translated, it gives CATSRVGTGPGANVLTF.

The chain is built from TRBV19 and TRBJ1-1; TRBD1 matches 9 bases. The V and J ends lost 0 bases and 3 bases, in that order; junction bases with no gene match: 8. Germline V gene lookup returns CDR1 LNHDA and CDR2 SQIVND (reference sequence). This CDR3 has 17 amino acids. This CDR3 is CASSIDNRGQYDTEAFF. The CDR3 DNA reads TGTGCCAGTAGTATAGATAACAGGGGGCAATACGACACTGAAGCTTTCTTT.

This clone was observed once. This sequence joins TRBV2 and TRBJ2-3; the match to TRBD2 covers 13 bases. V lost 2 bases, J lost 3 bases, and 11 bases stayed unmatched. This CDR3 has 19 residues. The germline V gene encodes CDR1 SNHLY and CDR2 FYNNEI. CDR3 DNA sequence: TGTGCCAGCAGTGAATATTACACTAGCGGGGGGGCCGAGACAGATACGCAGTATTTT. Amino acid sequence: CASSEYYTSGGAETDTQYF.

The J gene is TRBJ1-5, the V gene TRBV29-1; unclear D gene. In germline, CDR1 is SQVTM, CDR2 ANQGSEA. The CDR3 has 13 amino acids. Trimming took 5 bases from V and 3 from J, leaving 11 bases between them. Written as DNA, the CDR3 is TGCAGCGTTCAGGTAGACAACAATCAGCCCCAGCATTTT. Encoded protein: CSVQVDNNQPQHF.

This chain links TRBV27 with TRBJ1-1; 9 nucleotides align to TRBD1. The CDR3 spans 15 residues. Losses at the gene ends were 6 bases for V and 10 bases for J; bases not matched to a gene: 15. Germline lookup yields CDR1 MNHEY and CDR2 SMNVEV (reference sequence). CDR3 DNA: TGTGCCAGCAGCCGATTGACAGGGGGGCCCTTGGGAGCTTTCTTT. Its protein is CASSRLTGGPLGAFF.

The V gene is TRBV5-1, the J gene TRBJ1-2, with D possibly being TRBD1 (5 bases). Per germline, CDR1 SGHRS and CDR2 YFSETQ. The V end lost 0 bases, the J end lost 9 bases, and 12 bases lay between the germline ends. The CDR3 runs to 13 residues. This CDR3 reads CASSLANRQSYTF. CDR3 in DNA: TGCGCCAGCAGCTTGGCCAACAGGCAGAGCTACACCTTC.

The chain has TRBV19 and TRBJ1-2; D might be TRBD1 (5 bases). This CDR3 is 13 amino acids long. Germline-derived CDR1 and CDR2 are LNHDA and SQIVND (reference sequence). Trimming shortened V by 5 bases and J by 6 bases, and 13 bases separated the two germline ends. The CDR3 DNA is TGTGCCAGTAGTCCCCGCGGGGGTCATGGCTACACCTTC. It codes for CASSPRGGHGYTF.

The chain has TRBV28 and TRBJ2-3; 8 bases are a match to TRBD1. The V and J ends lost 4 bases and 4 bases, in that order; junction bases with no gene match: 7. CDR1 and CDR2 (germline): MDHEN, SYDVKM. CDR3 length equals 15 residues. The CDR3 sequence is CASSSQGELADTQYF. The CDR3 coding sequence is TGTGCCAGCAGTTCACAGGGGGAGCTGGCAGATACGCAGTATTTT. The variable domain in full, with the rest retrieved from reference TRBV28 and TRBJ2-3, is DVKVTQSSRYLVKRTGEKVFLECVQDMDHENMFWYRQDPGLGLRLIYFSYDVKMKEKGDIPEGYSVSREKKERFSLILESASTNQTSMYLCASSSQGELADTQYFGPGTRLTVL.

V is TRBV5-1 and J is TRBJ2-5; maybe TRBD2 (6 bases). V was pared by 0 bases and J by 0 bases, with 9 bases between. The CDR3 totals 15 residues. Looked up from germline, CDR1 is SGHRS and CDR2 is YFSETQ. The CDR3 coding sequence is TGCGCCAGCAGCTTGGATGCGGGGAACCAAGAGACCCAGTACTTC. Its translation: CASSLDAGNQETQYF.

In its sample, this clone was seen once. This rearrangement joins TRBV4-1 to TRBJ1-1; the D gene is possibly TRBD1 (6 bases). CDR1 MGHRA and CDR2 YSYEKL come from the germline V gene. This CDR3 is 14 amino acids long. V shed 0 bases and J shed 6 bases, with 11 bases lying between them. The CDR3 nucleotides are TGCGCCAGCAGCCAAGAGCAGGGGCGCCCTGAAGCTTTCTTT. It codes for CASSQEQGRPEAFF.

The chain recombines TRBV4-1 with TRBJ2-1; D ambiguous. CDR3 length: 16 residues. CDR1 MGHRA and CDR2 YSYEKL come from the germline V gene. V was cut by 1 base and J by 3 bases, with 13 bases left in between. The CDR3 region is CASSQVPTVDYNEQFF. Written as DNA, the CDR3 is TGCGCCAGCAGCCAAGTTCCCACAGTAGACTACAATGAGCAGTTCTTC.

The V call is TRBV4-3, the J call TRBJ1-5; D not resolved. The germline gives CDR1 LGHNA, CDR2 YSLEER. The CDR3 runs to 15 residues. Trimming removed 0 bases from V and 1 base from J, with 7 bases in between. The CDR3 DNA reads TGCGCCAGCAGCCAAGAAGAGGGCAGCAATCAGCCCCAGCATTTT. It is translated as CASSQEEGSNQPQHF.

This clone appeared a single time. Other DNA sequences from this sample encode an identical CDR3 as well. The CDR3 reads CASSLGTANYGYTF. The CDR3, as DNA: TGTGCCAGCAGCTTAGGGACAGCGAACTATGGCTACACCTTC. The chain is built from TRBV7-9 and TRBJ1-2; a weak D match, TRBD1 (6 bases). This CDR3 region has 14 residues. Trimming stripped 1 base from V and 2 bases from J, with 8 bases between. The germline CDR1 and CDR2 sequences are SEHNR and FQNEAQ (reference sequence).

The rearrangement uses TRBV5-1 and TRBJ1-6, with 7 bases matching TRBD1. CDR1 is SGHRS, CDR2 YFSETQ, per germline. The CDR3 consists of 16 residues. J gave up 6 bases and V 0 bases, and 6 bases lay outside the gene matches. Written as DNA, the CDR3 is TGCGCCAGCAGCTTGGTGACAGGGCTAAGTAATTCACCCCTCCACTTT. Translating it yields CASSLVTGLSNSPLHF.

The genes are TRBV19 and TRBJ1-1; D unresolved. This CDR3 is 15 amino acids long. Trimming shortened V by 3 bases and J by 4 bases, and 15 bases separated the two germline ends. Germline CDR1 reads LNHDA; CDR2 reads SQIVND (reference sequence). This CDR3 reads CASSIFEYPSTEAFF. In DNA form, the CDR3 reads TGTGCCAGTAGTATCTTTGAGTACCCGAGCACTGAAGCTTTCTTT. The full variable domain, with the rest looked up from reference TRBV19 and TRBJ1-1, is DGGITQSPKYLFRKEGQNVTLSCEQNLNHDAMYWYRQDPGQGLRLIYYSQIVNDFQKGDIAEGYSVSREKKESFPLTVTSAQKNPTAFYLCASSIFEYPSTEAFFGQGTRLTVV.

J is TRBJ1-6 and V is TRBV6-5, with 8 positions matching TRBD1. Germline CDR1 reads MNHEY; CDR2 reads SVGAGI. J was trimmed by 6 bases and V by 3 bases; bases with no gene match: 4. The CDR3 extends over 15 amino acids. The CDR3 DNA reads as TGTGCCAGCAGTTATACAGGGGGAGGTAATTCACCCCTCCACTTT. Protein product: CASSYTGGGNSPLHF.

V is TRBV10-3 and J is TRBJ2-2; TRBD1 might be the D (6 bases). In germline, CDR1 is ENHRY, CDR2 SYGVKD. CDR3 size: 13 residues. V lost 10 bases and J 5 bases, leaving 14 bases between the germline ends. CDR3 residues: CASRTEGTGELFF. The DNA of the CDR3 is TGTGCCAGCCGGACAGAGGGAACCGGGGAGCTGTTTTTT.

The rearrangement joins TRBV4-1 to TRBJ2-1, with 10 nucleotides matching TRBD1. Germline loops: CDR1 MGHRA, CDR2 YSYEKL. The V gene end was trimmed by 3 bases and the J gene end by 0 bases; junction bases not matched to a gene: 8. The CDR3 covers 18 residues. The CDR3 sequence: CASSQPRDRGLSYNEQFF. The CDR3 nucleotides are TGCGCCAGCAGCCAGCCCCGGGACAGGGGCCTCTCCTACAATGAGCAGTTCTTC.

V gene TRBV13 combines with J gene TRBJ2-7; TRBD1 agrees at 9 bases. The CDR3 is 15 amino acids. Trimming at V came to 5 bases and at J to 5 bases, leaving 10 bases not matched to a gene. CDR1 PRHDT and CDR2 FYEKMQ come from the germline V gene (reference sequence). CDR3 sequence reads: CASSVGTGQGHEQYF. Written as DNA, the CDR3 is TGTGCCAGCAGCGTCGGGACAGGGCAAGGCCACGAGCAGTACTTC.

The chain uses TRBV20-1 and TRBJ1-2; D may be TRBD1 (6 bases). CDR1 is DFQATT, CDR2 SNEGSKA, per germline (reference sequence). V lost 3 bases and J 8 bases, leaving 13 bases between the germline ends. The length of the CDR3 is 12 residues. CDR3 sequence: CSASPQGLGYTF. CDR3 DNA sequence: TGCAGTGCTAGTCCCCAGGGGCTAGGCTACACCTTC.

This clone appeared once. The chain joins TRBV30 to TRBJ1-5; D is possibly TRBD1 (6 bases). Trimming pared 1 base from V and 6 bases from J, leaving 16 bases between. The CDR3 spans 15 residues. Germline V gene lookup returns CDR1 GTSNPN and CDR2 SVGIG (reference sequence). The CDR3: CAWSEEGRGIQPQHF. CDR3 coding DNA: TGTGCCTGGAGTGAAGAGGGAAGGGGGATTCAGCCCCAGCATTTT.

The V gene is TRBV9, the J gene TRBJ1-4, with a weak D call TRBD1 (5 bases). V dropped 4 bases and J dropped 8 bases, with 18 bases sitting between them. Germline V gene lookup returns CDR1 SGDLS and CDR2 YYNGEE. CDR3 length: 15 amino acids. The CDR3 reads CASSLSGTGVEKLFF. As DNA, the CDR3 is TGTGCCAGCAGCCTTTCCGGGACGGGGGTAGAAAAACTGTTTTTT.

V gene TRBV25-1 combines with J gene TRBJ1-6; 7 bases line up with TRBD1. Looked up from germline, CDR1 is MGHDK and CDR2 is SYGVNS. The J segment lost 5 bases and the V segment lost 3 bases, leaving 4 bases of the junction unmatched. This CDR3 is 15 amino acids long. CDR3 region: CASSEIGTDNSPLHF. In nucleotides, the CDR3 is TGTGCCAGCAGTGAGATTGGGACAGATAATTCACCCCTCCACTTT.

J is TRBJ2-5 and V is TRBV3-1 (or the pseudogene TRBV3-2), with 9 bases matching TRBD2. Germline V gene data show CDR1 as LGHDT and CDR2 as YNNKEL (reference sequence). The CDR3 runs 16 residues. The V and J ends lost 3 bases and 3 bases, in that order; junction bases with no gene match: 8. The CDR3 loop is CASSHRRRGGKETQYF. The CDR3 DNA reads TGTGCCAGCAGCCATCGGCGGCGGGGGGGAAAAGAGACCCAGTACTTC.

V gene TRBV5-1 combines with J gene TRBJ2-1; possibly TRBD1 for D (6 bases). The CDR3 contains 12 residues. V gave up 3 bases and J gave up 12 bases, with 13 bases separating them. CDR1 is SGHRS and CDR2 is YFSETQ in the germline V gene. This chain's CDR3 is CASSSSQGLQFF. CDR3 DNA sequence: TGCGCCAGCAGCTCGTCACAGGGATTGCAGTTCTTC.

This chain links TRBV7-9 with TRBJ2-5; 8 nucleotides match TRBD1. Germline CDR1 is SEHNR and CDR2 is FQNEAQ (reference sequence). V was pared by 5 bases and J by 2 bases, with 7 bases of the junction left unmatched. CDR3 length: 15 residues. CDR3 sequence: CASSLGQGGQETQYF. CDR3 nucleotides: TGTGCCAGCAGCCTTGGACAGGGAGGACAAGAGACCCAGTACTTC.

The chain recombines TRBV28 with TRBJ1-3; D is ambiguous. The germline CDR1 and CDR2 sequences are MDHEN and SYDVKM. The CDR3 length is 15 residues. Trimming removed 6 bases at V and 6 bases at J, with 18 bases between. The CDR3 sequence is CASSPGLSQENTIYF. The CDR3 DNA is TGTGCCAGCAGCCCTGGACTGAGCCAGGAAAACACCATATATTTT.

The chain combines TRBV6-5 with TRBJ1-6; D perhaps matches TRBD1 (6 bases). V was clipped by 2 bases and J by 6 bases, with 14 bases between them. The CDR3 has 16 residues. Germline V gene sequence: CDR1 MNHEY, CDR2 SVGAGI. The CDR3 is CASSYGMTGGNSPLHF. The CDR3 nucleotides are TGTGCCAGCAGTTACGGGATGACAGGAGGTAATTCACCCCTCCACTTT.

The V and J genes are TRBV10-3 and TRBJ1-4, with D perhaps matching TRBD1 (6 bases). CDR1 is ENHRY, CDR2 SYGVKD, per germline. The CDR3 spans 17 residues. V lost 10 bases and J lost 8, with 29 bases in between. In DNA form, the CDR3 reads TGTGCCACCGGAACTACAGGTGGGGTTCATCAGGGGGAAAAACTGTTTTTT. Translation: CATGTTGGVHQGEKLFF.

The gene calls are TRBV5-4 and TRBJ1-2; D might be TRBD1 (6 bases). From germline, CDR1 is SGHNT and CDR2 YYREEE (reference sequence). The V gene lost 4 bases and the J gene lost 4 bases, with 14 bases spanning the gap. CDR3 length: 14 amino acids. The CDR3 protein is CASSLEQGVYGYTF. CDR3 in DNA: TGTGCCAGCAGCCTAGAACAGGGAGTCTATGGCTACACCTTC.